This passage covers 27 T cell receptor beta chains from one sample sequenced in a study of T cells after yellow fever vaccination. TCRdb called the 5' RACE reads again in MiXCR, with one record for every CDR3 protein. Found here are 350,000 or so distinct CDR3 sequences, about 7.8% of them singletons; the top ten hold approximately 15%. This specimen was PBMCs, taken more than 35 days after the first yellow fever vaccination. Receptors originate from a man aged 18 to 29 who received the YFV17D yellow fever vaccine.

The chain employs TRBV10-3 and TRBJ2-3; TRBD2 agrees at 10 bases. Germline V CDR1 and CDR2: ENHRY, SYGVKD. V was pared by 7 bases and J by 5 bases, with 12 bases of the junction left unmatched. This CDR3 spans 16 amino acids. The CDR3 DNA follows: TGTGCCATCAAAGGGGGGGCTAGCGGGGGAGGAGATACGCAGTATTTT. It specifies CAIKGGASGGGDTQYF.

The V gene is TRBV20-1, the J gene TRBJ2-3, with 8 bases fitting TRBD2. The CDR3 is made up of 14 amino acids. The junction had 10 bases not matched to a gene; V was cut back by 6 bases and J by 5 bases. The V gene's germline CDR1 is DFQATT and CDR2 SNEGSKA (reference sequence). The CDR3 bases are TGCAGTGCCATCCATAGCGGGGCGGGAGATACGCAGTATTTT. This translates into CSAIHSGAGDTQYF.

This chain uses TRBV30 with TRBJ2-7, with 9 positions matching TRBD2. V was clipped by 2 bases and J by 0 bases; unmatched bases: 8. The CDR3 contains 16 residues. Germline lookup yields CDR1 GTSNPN and CDR2 SVGIG (reference sequence). CDR3 sequence reads: CAWSPGSGGFSYEQYF. The CDR3 DNA reads TGTGCCTGGAGTCCCGGTAGCGGGGGATTCTCCTACGAGCAGTACTTC.

The chain links TRBV20-1 to TRBJ2-7; TRBD2 might be the D (6 bases). The CDR3 contains 13 residues. The germline V and J ends were trimmed by 5 bases and 0 bases, with 11 bases remaining between them. CDR1 and CDR2 from the germline V gene are DFQATT and SNEGSKA (reference sequence). The CDR3 spells CSAPSGDSYEQYF. The CDR3 coding sequence is TGCAGTGCTCCCTCGGGAGACTCCTACGAGCAGTACTTC.

This clonotype appeared many times. The gene calls are TRBV20-1 and TRBJ2-7; 7 bases map to TRBD2. The germline V gene encodes CDR1 DFQATT and CDR2 SNEGSKA (reference sequence). CDR3 length equals 14 residues. Unmatched junction bases numbered 6, after V lost 3 bases and J lost 1 base. The CDR3 here is CSARKSSGSYEQYF. The CDR3 DNA is TGCAGTGCTAGGAAGTCTAGCGGTTCCTACGAGCAGTACTTC.

The V call is TRBV18, the J call TRBJ2-5; 7 nucleotides match TRBD1. With 6 bases clipped from V and 0 bases from J, the junction kept 10 bases outside the gene matches. The CDR3 runs 16 residues. In germline, CDR1 is KGHSH, CDR2 LQKENI. Here the CDR3 DNA reads TGTGCCAGCTCTGCGACAGGGTCCCTACACCAAGAGACCCAGTACTTC. Its protein product is CASSATGSLHQETQYF.

This clonotype was recorded a few times. The genes are TRBV29-1 and TRBJ1-3; no firm D call. Germline CDR1 is SQVTM and CDR2 is ANQGSEA. Between the trimmed V and J ends, which lost 7 bases and 0 bases, there was a span of 10 bases. CDR3 length: 13 residues. The CDR3 DNA follows: TGCAGCGGTGTTGCAAGCTCTGGAAACACCATATATTTT. This gives the protein CSGVASSGNTIYF.

J is TRBJ1-3 and V is TRBV7-6; D is unclear. CDR1 and CDR2 (germline): SGHVS, FNYEAQ. The CDR3 is 16 amino acids. Trimming removed 1 base at V and 0 bases at J, with 10 bases between. This CDR3 is CASSLERVHSGNTIYF. CDR3 DNA: TGTGCCAGCAGCTTAGAACGGGTACACTCTGGAAACACCATATATTTT.

This clonotype has only a few counts. The chain uses TRBV4-1 and TRBJ2-5; D possibly corresponds to TRBD2 (7 bases). CDR3 size: 18 residues. Germline V gene data show CDR1 as MGHRA and CDR2 as YSYEKL. V was pared by 4 bases and J by 1 base, with 22 bases between. The CDR3 is CASSPLLTGGPSQETQYF. The CDR3 DNA is TGCGCCAGCAGCCCTCTGTTGACGGGGGGCCCCTCCCAAGAGACCCAGTACTTC.

This clonotype was seen at least ten times. The chain carries TRBV7-2 and TRBJ1-1, with a weak D call TRBD1 (5 bases). Germline loops: CDR1 SGHTA, CDR2 FQGNSA. Between the trimmed V and J ends, which lost 2 bases and 1 base, there was a span of 8 bases. This CDR3 is 14 amino acids long. In DNA, the CDR3 is TGTGCCAGCAGCTTAAGCAGGGAGAACACTGAAGCTTTCTTT. As protein: CASSLSRENTEAFF. Using reference TRBV7-2 and TRBJ1-1 for the parts outside the CDR3, the full variable domain is GAGVSQSPSNKVTEKGKDVELRCDPISGHTALYWYRQSLGQGLEFLIYFQGNSAPDKSGLPSDRFSAERTGGSVSTLTIQRTQQEDSAVYLCASSLSRENTEAFFGQGTRLTVV.

CDR3 residues: CASRLVQGEGPQHF. The CDR3 DNA is TGTGCCAGCAGATTAGTACAAGGGGAGGGCCCCCAGCATTTT. V gene TRBV6-5 combines with J gene TRBJ1-5, with D tentatively TRBD1 (5 bases). Germline V gives CDR1 MNHEY, CDR2 SVGAGI. The CDR3 runs to 14 residues. V was clipped by 6 bases and J by 10 bases, with 19 bases between them.

This clonotype was detected ten times or more. The rearrangement links TRBV29-1 to TRBJ2-1; 7 bases align to TRBD2. After removal of 8 bases from V and 2 bases from J, the junction contained 9 bases not matched to a gene. The CDR3 loop spans 14 amino acids. Per the germline V gene, CDR1 is SQVTM and CDR2 is ANQGSEA. CDR3 in DNA: TGCAGCTTCGGCGGGGGTTTCCCCTACAATGAGCAGTTCTTC. Its protein is CSFGGGFPYNEQFF.

In its sample, this clonotype was seen many times. V usage is TRBV27 and J usage is TRBJ2-7; D remains ambiguous. V lost 8 bases to trimming and J lost 4 bases, with 0 bases between them. The CDR3 loop spans 8 amino acids. Germline loops: CDR1 MNHEY, CDR2 SMNVEV (reference sequence). CDR3 protein: CASYEQYV. For the CDR3, the DNA is TGTGCCAGCTACGAGCAGTACGTC.

The chain combines TRBV11-2 with TRBJ2-4; D gene uncertain. This CDR3 spans 12 amino acids. V was clipped by 1 base and J by 8 bases, with 6 bases between them. CDR1 and CDR2 from the germline V gene are SGHAT and FQNNGV. The CDR3 protein is CASSLVLDIQYF. The CDR3 nucleotides are TGTGCCAGCAGCTTAGTCTTGGACATTCAGTACTTC.

This clonotype was found many times. The chain carries TRBV7-2 and TRBJ1-1; D is unclear. The V gene lost 3 bases and the J gene lost 5 bases, with 7 bases spanning the gap. The CDR3 runs to 12 residues. Germline values: CDR1 SGHTA, CDR2 FQGNSA. The CDR3 reads CASSFYGTEAFF. In nucleotides, the CDR3 is TGTGCCAGCAGCTTCTATGGGACTGAAGCTTTCTTT.

This chain uses TRBV4-1 with TRBJ2-1; D is ambiguous. Per germline, CDR1 MGHRA and CDR2 YSYEKL. The CDR3 runs to 17 residues. V gave up 4 bases and J gave up 2 bases, with 18 bases separating them. CDR3 in DNA: TGCGCCAGCAGCCTTTTCCCTGTCCTGCCTACCTACAATGAGCAGTTCTTC. Its protein product is CASSLFPVLPTYNEQFF.

In this sample, this clonotype turned up many times. V is TRBV4-3 and J is TRBJ2-3, with 8 positions matching TRBD1. Germline trimming cut 4 bases from V and 0 bases from J; bases unmatched to any gene: 12. The CDR3 loop spans 18 amino acids. The germline gives CDR1 LGHNA, CDR2 YSLEER. CDR3 in DNA: TGCGCCAGCAGCCGGGGCACAGGGGGGATTACTAGCACAGATACGCAGTATTTT. This translates into CASSRGTGGITSTDTQYF.

This clonotype was seen more than once but under ten times. The chain uses TRBV28 and TRBJ2-7; D gene unclear. The V and J ends lost 7 bases and 4 bases respectively, with 8 bases between them. The CDR3 extends over 11 amino acids. CDR1 and CDR2 (germline): MDHEN, SYDVKM. The CDR3 DNA reads as TGTGCCAGCAAAGGTCGGTACGAGCAGTACGTC. Translated, it gives CASKGRYEQYV.

The V and J genes are TRBV18 and TRBJ2-7; possibly TRBD1 or TRBD2 for D (6 bases each). Germline V lookup: CDR1 KGHSH, CDR2 LQKENI. Trimming took 5 bases from V and 3 from J, leaving 14 bases between them. The CDR3 is made up of 14 amino acids. The CDR3 is CASSAQGGGYEQYF. In nucleotides, the CDR3 is TGTGCCAGCTCAGCACAGGGAGGAGGCTACGAGCAGTACTTC.

This clonotype was found a few times. V and J are TRBV10-3 and TRBJ2-7, with D possibly being TRBD1 (6 bases). The CDR3 is 19 amino acids. With 3 bases removed from V and 0 bases from J, the gap between germline ends came to 24 bases. Germline V gene lookup returns CDR1 ENHRY and CDR2 SYGVKD. This chain's CDR3 is CAISEDLGLGAGDSYEQYF. In nucleotides, the CDR3 is TGTGCCATCAGTGAAGATTTGGGGTTAGGGGCAGGGGACTCCTACGAGCAGTACTTC.

This clonotype was recorded at least ten times. This chain connects TRBV4-3 to TRBJ2-3, with TRBD2 matching over 7 bases. Looked up from germline, CDR1 is LGHNA and CDR2 is YSLEER. This CDR3 contains 16 residues. The trim removed 0 bases at V and 3 bases at J, leaving 6 bases unmatched. The CDR3 DNA reads TGCGCCAGCAGCCAAGACCTCCCGGGGGGAACAGATACGCAGTATTTT. This gives the protein CASSQDLPGGTDTQYF.

The chain employs TRBV13 and TRBJ1-5; TRBD1 agrees at 7 bases. Unmatched junction bases numbered 8, after V lost 5 bases and J lost 1 base. The CDR3 length is 16 residues. Germline V gene data show CDR1 as PRHDT and CDR2 as FYEKMQ (reference sequence). The CDR3 sequence is CASSHTGAGSNQPQHF. The CDR3 DNA sequence: TGTGCCAGCAGCCATACAGGGGCGGGAAGCAATCAGCCCCAGCATTTT.

The chain joins TRBV30 to TRBJ2-7; D may match TRBD1 or TRBD2 (5 bases each). V lost 1 base to trimming and J lost 7 bases, with 11 bases between them. The germline CDR1 and CDR2 sequences are GTSNPN and SVGIG (reference sequence). There are 12 residues in the CDR3. The CDR3 DNA sequence: TGTGCCTGGAGTGAACGAGGGGTGGAGCAGTACTTC. Translating it yields CAWSERGVEQYF.

This sequence joins TRBV30 and TRBJ2-7, with D perhaps TRBD1 (6 bases). CDR3 length: 13 residues. V was shortened by 1 base and J by 3 bases, with 10 bases between the two germline ends. CDR1 is GTSNPN and CDR2 is SVGIG in the germline V gene (reference sequence). This CDR3 reads CAWSEQGGYEQYF. Here the CDR3 DNA reads TGTGCCTGGAGTGAACAGGGTGGCTACGAGCAGTACTTC.

This chain joins TRBV4-1 and TRBJ2-5; D is unclear. The CDR3 spans 12 residues. Trimming shortened V by 0 bases and J by 5 bases, and 4 bases separated the two germline ends. Per the germline V gene, CDR1 is MGHRA and CDR2 is YSYEKL. This chain's CDR3 is CASSQEGETQYF. The CDR3 DNA follows: TGCGCCAGCAGCCAAGAGGGGGAGACCCAGTACTTC.

This clonotype was detected many times. The chain joins TRBV20-1 to TRBJ2-1; 9 bases map to TRBD2. The V gene end was trimmed by 4 bases and the J gene end by 3 bases; junction bases not matched to a gene: 10. The germline V gene encodes CDR1 DFQATT and CDR2 SNEGSKA (reference sequence). The CDR3 is 16 amino acids. The CDR3 spells CSAKNSGGGGYNEQFF. The CDR3 DNA is TGCAGTGCTAAAAATTCCGGCGGGGGGGGCTACAATGAGCAGTTCTTC.

This clonotype was counted a few times. Here the CDR3 reads CAAMEANTGELFF. The CDR3 DNA reads as TGTGCCGCAATGGAGGCGAACACCGGGGAGCTGTTTTTT. V usage is TRBV6-2 or TRBV6-3 and J usage is TRBJ2-2; weak D call: TRBD2 (5 bases). V dropped 11 bases and J dropped 0 bases, with 10 bases sitting between them. This CDR3 is 13 amino acids long. CDR1 and CDR2 (germline): MNHEY, SVGEGT.